Listed below are T cell receptor beta chains from one sample, sequenced in a study of T cell responses to AZD1222 COVID-19 vaccine. Here immunoSEQ multiplex PCR was the method, and the copy in TCRdb shows in-frame clones only, minus some. The sample has 150,000 to 250,000 clones, approximately 90% seen once. The source was peripheral blood, collected 28 days after the second AZD1222 dose. Every receptor here comes from an adult who received the AZD1222 COVID-19 vaccine. Both conserved end residues are trimmed from each CDR3.

V gene: TRBV6-6
J gene: TRBJ1-1
CDR3 protein: ASRLPGVFTEAF

V gene: TRBV30
J gene: TRBJ1-1
CDR3 protein: AWSGGAEAF

V gene: TRBV27
J gene: TRBJ2-7
CDR3 protein: ASSFGTSGRGSAGEQY

V gene: TRBV6-5
J gene: TRBJ1-2
CDR3 protein: ASSPPGRYGYT

V gene: TRBV11-2
J gene: TRBJ1-1
CDR3 protein: ASSLDRRTEAF

V gene: TRBV5-1
J gene: TRBJ1-2
CDR3 protein: ASRPDFPYGYT

V gene: TRBV9
J gene: TRBJ1-3
CDR3 protein: ASSVDPVSSGNTIY

V gene: TRBV21-1
J gene: TRBJ2-2
CDR3 protein: ASSPSWGGWIDSGELF

V gene: TRBV11-3
J gene: TRBJ2-1
CDR3 protein: ASSSGPDEQF

V gene: TRBV9
J gene: TRBJ2-7
CDR3 protein: ASSVGTGVSYEQY

V gene: TRBV7-2
J gene: TRBJ1-5
CDR3 protein: ASSLGPGPNGNQPQH

V gene: TRBV6-5
J gene: TRBJ1-1
CDR3 protein: ASRPIADTEAF

V gene: TRBV28
J gene: TRBJ2-3
CDR3 protein: ASSLSASRLGTDTQY

V gene: TRBV28
J gene: TRBJ1-4
CDR3 protein: ASSLQGVDEKLF

V gene: TRBV6-2/TRBV6-3
J gene: TRBJ2-1
CDR3 protein: ASSLGWRNEQF

V gene: TRBV7-3
J gene: TRBJ2-1
CDR3 protein: ASSFAFGSGRAAYNEQF

V gene: TRBV20-1
J gene: TRBJ1-5
CDR3 protein: SASLGERQPQH

V gene: TRBV11-1
J gene: TRBJ1-1
CDR3 protein: ASSPQTGGEPEAF

V gene: TRBV5-8
J gene: TRBJ2-3
CDR3 protein: ASGRGELARITDTQY

V gene: TRBV10-3
J gene: TRBJ1-4
CDR3 protein: AISESSGGGKLF

V gene: TRBV30
J gene: TRBJ2-3
CDR3 protein: AWRAGTSVTQY

V gene: TRBV6-2/TRBV6-3
J gene: TRBJ2-1
CDR3 protein: ASSGPNQASGRDNEQF

V gene: TRBV6-2/TRBV6-3
J gene: TRBJ2-1
CDR3 protein: ASSYSPLGASSYNEQF

V gene: TRBV11-1
J gene: TRBJ1-1
CDR3 protein: ASSHGNLNTEAF

V gene: TRBV3-1/TRBV3-2
J gene: TRBJ2-1
CDR3 protein: ASSQGGGISGSYTYNEQF

V gene: TRBV2
J gene: TRBJ1-1
CDR3 protein: ASSRDRGPRGTEAF

V gene: TRBV7-9
J gene: TRBJ2-7
CDR3 protein: ASSPGGLHEQY

V gene: TRBV15
J gene: TRBJ1-1
CDR3 protein: ATSRDGAVLNTEAF

V gene: TRBV27
J gene: TRBJ2-3
CDR3 protein: ASSLSSQGPLRTDTQY